A selection of T cell receptor beta chains follows, all from one sample in a study of T cell clonotyping in hematopoietic cell transplantation. TCRdb's table, derived via immunoSEQ multiplex PCR, lists solely in-frame clones and lacks some. The repertoire consists of roughly 13,000 clones, with about 60% occurring once and the leading ten covering roughly 10%. Specimen: PBMCs. Every receptor here comes from a human donor who either received an allogeneic hematopoietic cell transplant for a myeloid malignancy or was a related donor (not recorded which). Some clones in this sample may be carry-over from other donors' samples. Both conserved end residues are part of each CDR3. Each record gives: CDR3 length, D gene, J gene, clone size, V gene, CDR3 DNA, CDR3 protein. A D gene is named only where the DNA matches it firmly. Only part of the rows carry a size: once, few, many, or a class if the clone is expanded.

length: 14; D: TRBD1; J: TRBJ1-1; size: few; V: TRBV5-1; DNA: TGCGCCAGCAGCTTAGGGGACAGGAACACTGAAGCTTTCTTT; CDR3: CASSLGDRNTEAFF
length: 15; D: -; J: TRBJ2-7; size: -; V: TRBV28; DNA: TGTGCCAGCAGTTTCGTGGGCACGAGCTCCTACGAGCAGTACTTC; CDR3: CASSFVGTSSYEQYF
length: 15; D: -; J: TRBJ1-5; size: few; V: TRBV7-8; DNA: TGTGCCAGCAGCTTAGGAACAGGAGAAAATCAGCCCCAGCATTTT; CDR3: CASSLGTGENQPQHF
length: 14; D: -; J: TRBJ1-1; size: -; V: TRBV19; DNA: TGCGCCAGTAGTATGCGTAGTTTGAACACTGAAGCTTTCTTT; CDR3: CASSMRSLNTEAFF
length: 14; D: TRBD1; J: TRBJ1-1; size: -; V: TRBV6-5; DNA: TGTGCCAGCAGTCGACAGGGGTGGGGCACTGAAGCTTTCTTT; CDR3: CASSRQGWGTEAFF
length: 14; D: -; J: TRBJ2-5; size: -; V: TRBV9; DNA: TGTGCCAGCAGCACGGGACTCGCTTTGGAGACCCAGTACTTC; CDR3: CASSTGLALETQYF
length: 15; D: TRBD2; J: TRBJ2-7; size: -; V: TRBV7-2; DNA: TGTGCCAGCAGGATAGCGGGGGCCAGCTCCTACGAGCAGTACTTC; CDR3: CASRIAGASSYEQYF
length: 13; D: -; J: TRBJ1-1; size: -; V: TRBV19; DNA: TGTGCCAGTAAGGGCAGGGTGAACACTGAAGCTTTCTTT; CDR3: CASKGRVNTEAFF
length: 15; D: -; J: TRBJ1-4; size: -; V: TRBV6-6; DNA: TGTGCCAGCAGTTCTGCGATGGCAACTAATGAAAAACTGTTTTTT; CDR3: CASSSAMATNEKLFF
length: 13; D: -; J: TRBJ1-2; size: -; V: TRBV28; DNA: TGTGCCAGCAGTTTGGAGGACCTCTATGGCTACACCTTC; CDR3: CASSLEDLYGYTF